This is a list of T cell receptor beta chains from one sample in a study of blood T cell repertoires in COVID-19. Only in-frame clones appear in the TCRdb table, and some are missing; sequencing was by immunoSEQ multiplex PCR. Among about 320,000 clones listed, 75% to 85% were seen once. The specimen sequenced was peripheral blood. The source is a human donor in a cohort sampled during active COVID-19. Both conserved end residues are trimmed from each CDR3.

CDR3 length,J gene,V gene,CDR3 protein
11,TRBJ1-2,TRBV9,ASSVSGYRGYT
11,TRBJ1-2,TRBV10-2,ATRPTGAGGYT
13,TRBJ2-4,TRBV4-2,ASSPQAGTGDIQY
12,TRBJ1-3,TRBV6-5,ASRNRGSGNTIY
11,TRBJ1-2,TRBV30,AWRGQGMFGYT
14,TRBJ1-2,TRBV5-1,ASSLATGRAYYGYT
9,TRBJ2-1,TRBV18,ASSLAERQF
13,TRBJ1-2,TRBV28,ASSPWDRGDYGYT
18,TRBJ2-3,TRBV2,ASLLPGLALSRTSTDTQY
17,TRBJ2-4,TRBV5-6,ASSPIQGQYSLAKNIQY
11,TRBJ2-7,TRBV11-3,ASSPGQGYEQY
11,TRBJ1-1,TRBV11-1,ASSRTANTEAF
9,TRBJ2-7,TRBV29-1,SVGAGNEQY
12,TRBJ1-5,TRBV30,AWSGGLSNQPQH
13,TRBJ1-1,TRBV18,ASSPQAGKNTEAF
11,TRBJ2-7,TRBV27,ASSLYTSYEQY